What follows are 21 T cell receptor beta chains derived from one specimen sequenced in a study of blood T cells in healthy people across ages (dated by TCRdb to the mid-2010s). Libraries were built with 5' RACE. These reads were obtained on an Illumina HiSeq 2500. A second PCR of roughly 7 to 11 cycles was performed with a sample-barcoded 5' primer and a J-beta primer mix. TCRdb redid the processing of the public reads, applying fastp at Q25 and MiXCR, and retained in-frame beta chains. Each CDR3 protein appears once, grouped with its most common genes and DNA. This sample is represented by hundreds of thousands of distinct CDR3 sequences; roughly half of them were singletons. The top ten constitute approximately 12% of the sample. Sample: blood. The receptors were sampled from a woman aged 80 or older in good health.

V is TRBV2 and J is TRBJ2-1, with TRBD1 identical over 8 bases. CDR1 SNHLY and CDR2 FYNNEI come from the germline V gene. The CDR3 is made up of 13 amino acids. V lost 5 bases, J lost 8 bases, and 5 bases stayed unmatched. The CDR3, as DNA: TGTGCCAGCAGTTCAGACAGGGGCGATGAGCAGTTCTTC. Protein product: CASSSDRGDEQFF.

This clonotype was detected ten times or more. The chain joins TRBV27 to TRBJ2-7, with TRBD2 matching over 11 bases. Germline-derived CDR1 and CDR2 are MNHEY and SMNVEV (reference sequence). Trimming removed 4 bases from V and 2 bases from J; junction bases left unmatched: 10. This CDR3 region has 17 residues. CDR3 in amino acids: CASSSSGTSGSPYEQYF. Written as DNA, the CDR3 is TGTGCCAGCAGTTCTTCCGGGACTAGCGGCTCCCCCTACGAGCAGTACTTC.

The chain has TRBV7-2 and TRBJ2-5; 9 bases line up with TRBD1. Germline loops: CDR1 SGHTA, CDR2 FQGNSA. The junction had 8 bases not matched to a gene; V was cut back by 3 bases and J by 9 bases. This CDR3 region has 14 residues. The CDR3 coding sequence is TGTGCCAGCAGCTTGCGGGGACAGGGTGAGGCCCAGTACTTC. It yields the protein CASSLRGQGEAQYF.

The V gene is TRBV7-2, the J gene TRBJ2-3, with D perhaps TRBD1 (6 bases). The length of the CDR3 is 15 residues. V was cut by 5 bases and J by 6 bases, with 18 bases left in between. Germline assignment: CDR1 SGHTA and CDR2 FQGNSA. The CDR3 sequence is CASSQSGTGSDTQYF. DNA for the CDR3: TGTGCCAGCAGCCAAAGCGGCACAGGGAGCGATACGCAGTATTTT.

On this clonotype itself: This could be a read error, since a much larger clone is one nucleotide away. The chain employs TRBV5-1 and TRBJ2-1, with TRBD2 matching 13 bases. Trimming took 7 bases from V and 8 from J; bases not matched to a gene: 6. Per the germline V gene, CDR1 is SGHRS and CDR2 is YFSETQ. The CDR3 is 14 amino acids. The CDR3, as DNA: TGCGCCAGCGGCGGACTAGCGGGAGACCATGAGCAGTTCTTC. As protein: CASGGLAGDHEQFF.

V gene TRBV15 combines with J gene TRBJ1-1; weak D call: TRBD1 (5 bases). Per the germline V gene, CDR1 is LNHNV and CDR2 is YYDKDF (reference sequence). With 5 bases removed from V and 0 bases from J, the gap between germline ends came to 16 bases. The CDR3 has 16 amino acids. CDR3 region: CATSPRQGPMNTEAFF. As DNA, the CDR3 is TGTGCCACCAGCCCTAGGCAGGGCCCGATGAACACTGAAGCTTTCTTT.

This sequence joins TRBV2 and TRBJ1-5; no firm D call. The V gene's germline CDR1 is SNHLY and CDR2 FYNNEI. Between the trimmed V and J ends, which lost 3 bases and 4 bases, there was a span of 7 bases. The CDR3 loop spans 13 amino acids. CDR3 sequence reads: CASSDQANQPQHF. CDR3 DNA: TGTGCCAGCAGTGACCAGGCAAATCAGCCCCAGCATTTT.

This clonotype was counted at least ten times. The chain has TRBV6-6 and TRBJ2-3; unclear D gene. V lost 8 bases and J lost 6, with 9 bases in between. Looked up from germline, CDR1 is MNHNY and CDR2 is SVGAGI (reference sequence). This CDR3 comprises 11 residues. The DNA of the CDR3 is TGTGCCAGCGGTTTAGGCGATACGCAGTATTTT. Protein product: CASGLGDTQYF.

This clonotype was seen a handful of times. The chain is built from TRBV21-1 and TRBJ2-3. TRBV21-1 is termed a pseudogene. This CDR3 contains 10 residues. The CDR3 DNA is TGTGCCACCTACACAGATACGCAGTATTTT. It encodes CATYTDTQYF.

The genes are TRBV28 and TRBJ2-7; D is undetermined. Per germline, CDR1 MDHEN and CDR2 SYDVKM. V gave up 5 bases and J gave up 2 bases, with 10 bases separating them. This CDR3 spans 13 amino acids. CDR3: CASSVDGPYEQYF. CDR3 sequence (DNA): TGTGCCAGCAGTGTGGACGGTCCCTACGAGCAGTACTTC.

This clonotype turned up a few times. In DNA, the CDR3 is TGCAGCGTTCGGGATCACTCTGGGGCCAACGTCCTGACTTTC. It specifies CSVRDHSGANVLTF. The rearrangement links TRBV29-1 to TRBJ2-6; a possible D gene is TRBD2 (5 bases). CDR1 is SQVTM and CDR2 is ANQGSEA in the germline V gene. The V end was cut by 5 bases, the J end by 0 bases, with 8 bases between. This CDR3 is 14 amino acids long.

About this clonotype: Possible read error: a much larger clone is one base away. This chain joins TRBV12-3 or TRBV12-4 and TRBJ2-3, with TRBD2 matching 7 bases. With V trimmed by 5 bases and J by 4 bases, 12 bases remained unmatched. The CDR3 loop spans 16 amino acids. CDR3 sequence: CASSISSGRGADTQYF. CDR3 bases: TGTGCCAGCAGTATATCTAGCGGAAGAGGTGCAGATACGCAGTATTTT.

As concerns this clonotype: A read error is possible here, since a much larger clone lies one base away. V gene TRBV5-1 combines with J gene TRBJ2-5; D remains unclear. V lost 5 bases and J 2 bases, leaving 13 bases between the germline ends. CDR1 SGHRS and CDR2 YFSETQ come from the germline V gene. This CDR3 has 14 residues. The CDR3 bases are TGCGCCAGCAGTAAAGGACCAGATCAAGAGACCCAGTACTTC. Protein sequence: CASSKGPDQETQYF.

V is TRBV20-1 and J is TRBJ2-7; D tentatively reads TRBD1 or TRBD2 (5 bases each). The germline CDR1 and CDR2 sequences are DFQATT and SNEGSKA (reference sequence). V was trimmed by 6 bases and J by 7 bases, leaving 22 bases between them. This CDR3 has 14 residues. This CDR3 is CSAGVPGRHNEQYF. The DNA for the CDR3 is TGCAGTGCCGGCGTCCCGGGACGTCACAATGAGCAGTACTTC.

The chain has TRBV27 and TRBJ1-2; TRBD1 matches at 7 bases. This CDR3 spans 14 amino acids. The germline gives CDR1 MNHEY, CDR2 SMNVEV (reference sequence). Germline trimming cut 3 bases from V and 4 bases from J; bases unmatched to any gene: 5. This chain's CDR3 is CASSLTGNFYGYTF. Written as DNA, the CDR3 is TGTGCCAGCAGTTTGACAGGGAATTTCTATGGCTACACCTTC.

The gene calls are TRBV7-9 and TRBJ1-2, with D possibly TRBD1 on 5 matching bases. CDR3 length equals 13 residues. CDR1 SEHNR and CDR2 FQNEAQ come from the germline V gene (reference sequence). V lost 6 bases to trimming and J lost 8 bases, with 16 bases between them. The CDR3 protein is CASSLKPGQGYTF. The CDR3 coding sequence is TGTGCCAGCAGTCTAAAGCCAGGGCAAGGCTACACCTTC.

This clonotype showed up just a few times. The chain carries TRBV6-1 and TRBJ2-7; tentative D call: TRBD1 (6 bases). Per germline, CDR1 MNHNS and CDR2 SASEGT. Trimming shortened V by 6 bases and J by 3 bases, and 18 bases separated the two germline ends. CDR3 length equals 15 residues. The CDR3 spells CASSTTGMGNYEQYF. As DNA, the CDR3 is TGTGCCAGCAGCACAACAGGGATGGGGAACTACGAGCAGTACTTC.

This sequence joins TRBV10-3 and TRBJ1-6; D gene unclear. The CDR3 has 13 amino acids. V lost 6 bases and J 10 bases, leaving 13 bases between the germline ends. Germline values: CDR1 ENHRY, CDR2 SYGVKD. CDR3 DNA sequence: TGTGCCATCAGCTCAGCGGTAGGGTCACCCCTCCACTTT. Its translation is CAISSAVGSPLHF.

The sample holds many counts of this clonotype. The chain employs TRBV19 and TRBJ2-4, with TRBD1 matching over 7 bases. The CDR3 covers 15 residues. Germline V CDR1 and CDR2: LNHDA, SQIVND (reference sequence). Trimming at V came to 4 bases and at J to 4 bases, leaving 7 bases not matched to a gene. The chain's CDR3 is CASSTYRDRKNIQYF. CDR3 bases: TGTGCCAGTAGTACGTACCGGGACAGAAAAAACATTCAGTACTTC.

The chain joins TRBV4-2 to TRBJ2-3; D might be TRBD2 (5 bases). With 4 bases removed from V and 2 bases from J, the gap between germline ends came to 10 bases. The CDR3 covers 14 residues. Germline V gene data show CDR1 as LGHNA and CDR2 as YNFKEQ. CDR3 protein: CASSPTTVTDTQYF. The DNA of the CDR3 is TGTGCCAGCAGCCCGACTACTGTCACAGATACGCAGTATTTT.

The chain employs TRBV21-1 and TRBJ2-2. TRBV21-1 counts as a pseudogene. The CDR3 is made up of 15 amino acids. The CDR3 DNA reads as TGTGCCAGCCAAAAGGAGACCAAGAACACCGGGGAGCTGTTTTTT. Translating gives CASQKETKNTGELFF.